This entry concerns a single T cell receptor (beta chain). Sequencing used immunoSEQ multiplex PCR; TCRdb keeps in-frame clones, though not all of them. The sample lists about 110,000 clones, less than 75% occurring once. V lost 2 bases to trimming and J lost 9 bases; unmatched junction nucleotides: 7. CDR1 is SGHAT and CDR2 is FQNNGV in the germline V gene. This CDR3 comprises 14 residues. The sample comes from a study of blood T cell repertoires in COVID-19. The chain has TRBV11-2 and TRBJ2-1, with TRBD2 matching 7 bases. The source material was peripheral blood. The TCR originated in a middle-aged woman with acute or convalescent COVID-19. DNA for the CDR3: TGTGCCAGCAGCTTATTTCCTAGCGGTAGTGAGCAGTTCTTC. As protein: CASSLFPSGSEQFF.